This T cell receptor (beta chain) was sequenced during a study of blood T cell repertoires in COVID-19. Study-level information: COVID-19 samples, acute and convalescent, were from the United States, Italy and Spain.

Cohort allocation depended upon clinical history that participants reported. V was clipped by 4 bases and J by 3 bases, with 7 bases between them. This CDR3 is 12 amino acids long. CDR1 and CDR2 from the germline V gene are SQVTM and ANQGSEA. Authors' data handling: Cell counts per sample came from amplifying reference gene primers. Libraries were prepared by immunoSEQ multiplex PCR; TCRdb keeps only in-frame clonotypes and omits some of them. D and trimming were read from the DNA, whereas the V and J calls and clone size are those reported in that table. The repertoire holds about 220,000 clones, with 86% as singletons.

The chain links TRBV29-1 to TRBJ1-3, with D uncertain. The sequencing input was PBMCs or T cells enriched from blood (not recorded which). The TCR was taken from a woman aged 40-49 years with acute COVID-19. The CDR3: CSVGALGNTIYF. CDR3 in DNA: TGCAGCGTTGGAGCTCTTGGAAACACCATATATTTT.